The entry that follows covers one T cell receptor beta chain sequence. This sample is part of a study of blood T cell repertoires in COVID-19. Study as a whole: Specimens from acute and convalescent COVID-19 originated in the United States, Italy and Spain. Sources were T cells, B-cell-depleted T cells, or PBMCs; the material itself was cDNA or gDNA.

Germline lookup yields CDR1 SGHTA and CDR2 FQGNSA. The length of the CDR3 is 12 residues. Deletions cut 5 bases from V and 10 bases from J, with 9 bases between. Clones were sequenced by immunoSEQ multiplex PCR, and TCRdb holds only the in-frame ones, with some missing. This table has roughly 150,000 clones, roughly 81% appearing once. The chain joins TRBV7-2 to TRBJ1-6; D not certain. The clonotype comes from a woman of 80 years or more with COVID-19, enrolled during active disease. Sequencing was performed on peripheral blood. In DNA, the CDR3 is TGTGCCAGCAGCCACCCGGGGTCACCCCTCCACTTT. Translation gives CASSHPGSPLHF.